One T cell receptor (beta chain) is described in this entry. Its antigen is as yet unknown. V lost 0 bases, J lost 7 bases, and 11 bases stayed unmatched. Germline V lookup: CDR1 MGHRA, CDR2 YSYEKL. The CDR3 runs 18 residues. The sample comes from a study of cytomegalovirus exposure and HLA in healthy donors. Points from the study as a whole: A few V segments could not be told apart, such as TRBV6-2 and TRBV6-3, and were left out.

Both 60 Vbeta primers and 13 Jbeta primers went into the PCR. Clones were read by immunoSEQ multiplex PCR, and TCRdb kept only the in-frame ones, dropping some. The data hold 60,000 to 70,000 clones, with about four fifths observed a single time. The rearrangement uses TRBV4-1 and TRBJ2-1; 11 nucleotides agree with TRBD2. The receptor comes from a man aged 18 to 35 in good health and CMV-seropositive. The sample consisted of PBMCs. Here the CDR3 reads CASSQERLLRLAGNEQFF. CDR3 DNA sequence: TGCGCCAGCAGCCAAGAACGCTTACTACGACTAGCGGGGAATGAGCAGTTCTTC.